These T cell receptor beta chains were read from a single sample in a study of cytomegalovirus exposure and HLA in healthy donors. TCRdb's table, derived via immunoSEQ multiplex PCR, lists solely in-frame clones and lacks some. The table records 40,000 to 55,000 clones, about 78% of them present only once. The sample comprised PBMCs. These receptors were collected from a man aged 25-45 years in good health and CMV-seropositive. CDR3s include the opening cysteine and the closing phenylalanine or tryptophan. Fields, in order: J gene, V gene, D gene, clone size, CDR3 protein, CDR3 DNA. The D gene is left open where the match is weak. Size is stated for part of the rows, as once, few or many counts, or as a class when the clone is expanded.

>TRBJ2-3|TRBV4-2|TRBD2|.
CASAGTSGGPSTDTQYF
TGTGCCAGCGCCGGGACTAGCGGGGGGCCTAGCACAGATACGCAGTATTTT
>TRBJ1-6|TRBV9|.|few
CASSVAQGGSPLHF
TGTGCCAGCAGCGTAGCCCAGGGAGGTTCACCCCTCCACTTT
>TRBJ2-7|TRBV7-6|.|.
CASSLTSLGHEQYF
TGTGCCAGCAGCTTAACTAGTTTGGGCCACGAGCAGTACTTC
>TRBJ1-2|TRBV6-1|.|.
CASSGTTAGDYGYTF
TGTGCCAGCAGTGGGACAACGGCGGGGGACTATGGCTACACCTTC
>TRBJ1-2|TRBV11-2|TRBD1|.
CASSSPGQGSGYTF
TGTGCCAGCAGCTCACCGGGACAGGGAAGCGGCTACACCTTC
>TRBJ2-7|TRBV11-2|.|.
CASSLQGYEQYF
TGTGCCAGCAGCCTACAGGGATACGAGCAGTACTTC
>TRBJ2-7|TRBV7-2|TRBD1|.
CASSRDRVNEQYF
TGTGCCAGCAGCCGGGACAGGGTCAACGAGCAGTACTTC
>TRBJ1-1|TRBV9|TRBD1|few
CASSTRDRGTEAFF
TGTGCCAGCAGCACTCGGGACAGAGGTACTGAAGCTTTCTTT
>TRBJ2-4|TRBV5-4|TRBD2|.
CASSPTSVRAKNIQYF
TGTGCCAGCAGTCCGACTAGCGTTAGGGCCAAAAACATTCAGTACTTC
>TRBJ2-5|TRBV10-1|.|.
CASSDPSGTQYF
TGCGCCAGCAGTGACCCGAGTGGGACCCAGTACTTC
>TRBJ1-3|TRBV6-5|.|.
CASRGRAGNTIYF
TGTGCCAGCAGGGGGAGAGCTGGAAACACCATATATTTT
>TRBJ2-7|TRBV5-1|.|.
CASSFQGKSNEQYF
TGCGCCAGCAGCTTTCAGGGCAAATCCAACGAGCAGTACTTC
>TRBJ2-1|TRBV7-3|TRBD2|.
CASSVTLAGGPREQFF
TGTGCCAGCAGTGTAACACTAGCGGGGGGGCCACGAGAGCAGTTCTTC
>TRBJ2-2|TRBV7-3|TRBD1|.
CASSRQGATGELFF
TGTGCCAGCAGCCGACAGGGGGCCACCGGGGAGCTGTTTTTT
>TRBJ2-3|TRBV30|.|.
CAWIPGVGTDTQYF
TGTGCCTGGATTCCGGGAGTCGGCACAGATACGCAGTATTTT
>TRBJ1-1|TRBV27|TRBD1|.
CASSYGTGGLGVAFF
TGTGCCAGCAGTTATGGGACAGGGGGTCTGGGTGTTGCTTTCTTT
>TRBJ1-1|TRBV2|.|.
CASSEKGMNTEAFF
TGTGCCAGCAGTGAGAAGGGGATGAACACTGAAGCTTTCTTT
>TRBJ2-5|TRBV7-6|TRBD2|.
CASSSSSGGVQETQYF
TGTGCCAGCAGCTCGTCTAGCGGGGGCGTACAAGAGACCCAGTACTTC
>TRBJ1-4|TRBV19|TRBD1|few
CATKTGGAGLEKLFF
TGTGCCACCAAGACAGGGGGCGCAGGTTTGGAAAAACTGTTTTTT
>TRBJ2-2|TRBV9|TRBD2|.
CASSVLAGKNGELFF
TGTGCCAGCAGCGTACTAGCGGGGAAGAACGGGGAGCTGTTTTTT
>TRBJ1-5|TRBV19|.|.
CASSTDFVGNQPQHF
TGTGCCAGTAGTACCGACTTTGTCGGCAATCAGCCCCAGCATTTT
>TRBJ2-7|TRBV7-4|.|.
CASSFFRHCLNEQYF
TGTGCCAGCAGCTTTTTCCGACATTGTCTCAACGAGCAGTACTTC
>TRBJ2-3|TRBV2|TRBD2|.
CASRGTSGVDTQYF
TGTGCCAGCAGAGGGACTAGCGGGGTAGATACGCAGTATTTT
>TRBJ1-1|TRBV10-1|TRBD1|.
CASSGSGTGNTEAFF
TGCGCCAGCAGTGGGTCCGGGACAGGGAACACTGAAGCTTTCTTT
>TRBJ1-5|TRBV7-9|TRBD1|.
CASSKGDPGQVTQPQHF
TGTGCCAGCAGCAAGGGCGATCCGGGACAGGTAACTCAGCCCCAGCATTTT
>TRBJ1-1|TRBV6-1|TRBD1|.
CASSSTGDTEAFF
TGTGCCAGCAGTTCTACAGGGGACACTGAAGCTTTCTTT
>TRBJ1-1|TRBV5-1|TRBD1|.
CASSPAGQGGLEAFF
TGCGCCAGCAGCCCGGCGGGCCAGGGGGGCCTTGAAGCTTTCTTT
>TRBJ1-2|TRBV7-9|.|.
CASSLAGGFGYGYTF
TGTGCCAGCAGCTTAGCGGGGGGGTTCGGCTATGGCTACACCTTC
>TRBJ2-7|TRBV7-8|.|.
CASSFLAGGTYEQYF
TGTGCCAGCAGCTTCCTCGCGGGTGGGACCTACGAGCAGTACTTC
>TRBJ2-5|TRBV7-3|TRBD2|.
CASSLTAGGLTQYF
TGTGCCAGCAGCTTAACGGCGGGGGGGCTAACCCAGTACTTC
>TRBJ1-5|TRBV5-6|.|.
CASSLGWLSNQPQHF
TGTGCCAGCAGCCTAGGTTGGCTTAGCAATCAGCCCCAGCATTTT
>TRBJ2-1|TRBV28|TRBD1|.
CASSGTGGHNEQFF
TGTGCCAGCAGTGGGACAGGGGGCCACAATGAGCAGTTCTTC
>TRBJ1-1|TRBV9|.|.
CASSTRGNQNTEAFF
TGTGCCAGCAGCACCCGGGGGAATCAGAACACTGAAGCTTTCTTT
>TRBJ1-4|TRBV7-9|.|.
CASSSTNEKLFF
TGTGCCAGCAGCTCGACAAACGAAAAACTGTTTTTT
>TRBJ1-1|TRBV10-3|.|.
CAIRAGVLVNTEAFF
TGTGCCATCAGGGCAGGGGTGCTCGTGAACACTGAAGCTTTCTTT
>TRBJ2-6|TRBV27|TRBD1|once
CASSVDRASSGANVLTF
TGTGCCAGCAGTGTAGACAGGGCAAGCTCTGGGGCCAACGTCCTGACTTTC
>TRBJ1-2|TRBV27|.|.
CASSAQRGEAFYRYTF
TGTGCCAGCAGCGCCCAGCGGGGGGAGGCCTTTTATCGCTACACCTTC
>TRBJ1-2|TRBV20-1|.|.
CKTGIGYTF
TGCAAGACGGGGATTGGCTACACCTTC
>TRBJ1-6|TRBV4-1|.|.
CASSQVGGEPLHF
TGCGCCAGCAGCCAAGTGGGCGGGGAACCCCTCCACTTT
>TRBJ2-7|TRBV10-3|TRBD1|.
CAISEAGQGEQYF
TGTGCCATCAGTGAGGCGGGACAGGGCGAGCAGTACTTC
>TRBJ2-1|TRBV25-1|TRBD1|.
CASGRQGAVNEQFF
TGTGCCAGCGGAAGACAGGGGGCGGTCAATGAGCAGTTCTTC
>TRBJ2-7|TRBV2|TRBD1|few
CASSDAEDRRYEQYF
TGTGCCAGCAGTGACGCGGAGGACAGGAGATACGAGCAGTACTTC
>TRBJ1-1|TRBV7-9|TRBD1|.
CASSPIGTGGIVATEAFF
TGTGCCAGCAGCCCAATTGGGACAGGGGGGATTGTGGCCACTGAAGCTTTCTTT
>TRBJ2-7|TRBV6-1|TRBD2|.
CASSEAKGTSGAYEQYF
TGTGCCAGCAGTGAAGCGAAGGGGACTAGCGGGGCCTACGAGCAGTACTTC
>TRBJ2-5|TRBV4-2|.|.
CASSQGVQGQETQYF
TGTGCCAGCAGCCAGGGGGTACAGGGCCAAGAGACCCAGTACTTC